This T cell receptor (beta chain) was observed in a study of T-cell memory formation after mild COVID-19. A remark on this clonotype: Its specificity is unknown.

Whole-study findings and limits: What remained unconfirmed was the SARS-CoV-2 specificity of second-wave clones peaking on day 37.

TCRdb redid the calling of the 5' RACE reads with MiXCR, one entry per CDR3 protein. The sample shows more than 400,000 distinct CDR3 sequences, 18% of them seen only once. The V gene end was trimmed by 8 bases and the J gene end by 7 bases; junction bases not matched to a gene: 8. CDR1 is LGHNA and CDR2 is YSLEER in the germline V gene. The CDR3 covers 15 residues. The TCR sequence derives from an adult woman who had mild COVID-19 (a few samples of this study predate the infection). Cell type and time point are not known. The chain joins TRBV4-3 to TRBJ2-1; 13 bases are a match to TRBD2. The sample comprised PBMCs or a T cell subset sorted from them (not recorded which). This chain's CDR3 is CASGTSGRAKNEQFF. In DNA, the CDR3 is TGCGCCAGCGGAACTAGCGGGAGGGCAAAAAATGAGCAGTTCTTC.